Shown below are 32 T cell receptor beta chains from a single sample sequenced in a study of blood T cell repertoires in COVID-19. The table came from immunoSEQ multiplex PCR; TCRdb's copy has only in-frame clones and leaves some out. The sample includes tens of thousands of clones, around four fifths of them seen just once. The sequencing sample was made of peripheral blood. Receptor source: a human donor in a cohort sampled during active COVID-19.

This sequence joins TRBV6-5 and TRBJ2-7; TRBD1 agrees at 10 bases. After removal of 4 bases from V and 1 base from J, the junction contained 1 base not matched to a gene. This CDR3 comprises 14 residues. Germline CDR1 MNHEY, CDR2 SVGAGI. CDR3 sequence (DNA): TGTGCCAGCAGTTTGGGACAGGGGTCCTACGAGCAGTACTTC. It translates to CASSLGQGSYEQYF.

DNA for the CDR3: TGCGCCAGCAGCCCGGGACAGGGGACCTACGAGCAGTACTTC. It yields the protein CASSPGQGTYEQYF. This sequence joins TRBV4-1 and TRBJ2-7; 10 bases map to TRBD1. V trimming: 4 bases; J trimming: 2 bases; junction bases outside the gene matches: 2. CDR1 and CDR2 from the germline V gene are MGHRA and YSYEKL. This CDR3 comprises 14 residues.

The J gene is TRBJ2-7, the V gene TRBV7-9, with 12 bases identical to TRBD2. V gave up 5 bases and J gave up 7 bases; unmatched junction bases: 6. The CDR3 is 14 amino acids. From germline, CDR1 is SEHNR and CDR2 FQNEAQ (reference sequence). Written as DNA, the CDR3 is TGTGCCAGCAGCGCGACTAGCGGGGGACATGAGCAGTACTTC. This sequence encodes CASSATSGGHEQYF. Complete variable domain (other parts from reference TRBV7-9 and TRBJ2-7): DTGVSQNPRHKITKRGQNVTFRCDPISEHNRLYWYRQTLGQGPEFLTYFQNEAQLEKSRLLSDRFSAERPKGSFSTLEIQRTEQGDSAMYLCASSATSGGHEQYFGPGTRLTVT.

The rearrangement uses TRBV19 and TRBJ2-2, with D possibly matching TRBD2 (5 bases). This CDR3 region has 17 residues. V lost 4 bases and J lost 0, with 15 bases in between. Per germline, CDR1 LNHDA and CDR2 SQIVND (reference sequence). The CDR3 here is CASSTSLSGANTGELFF. The CDR3 coding sequence is TGTGCCAGTAGTACTTCCCTCTCCGGGGCGAACACCGGGGAGCTGTTTTTT.

This clone was counted only a few times. This chain uses TRBV30 with TRBJ1-1, with D perhaps matching TRBD1 (6 bases). CDR3 size: 14 residues. Germline CDR1 is GTSNPN and CDR2 is SVGIG (reference sequence). The germline V and J ends were trimmed by 0 bases and 4 bases, with 12 bases remaining between them. The CDR3 region is CAWSVGQGSTEAFF. The CDR3 DNA follows: TGTGCCTGGAGTGTGGGGCAGGGGAGCACTGAAGCTTTCTTT.

V is TRBV6-2 or TRBV6-3 and J is TRBJ2-4; D ambiguous. From germline, CDR1 is MNHEY and CDR2 SVGEGT. Trimming took 5 bases from V and 8 from J, leaving 10 bases between them. This CDR3 is 12 amino acids long. The CDR3 sequence is CASSAIMDIQYF. Written as DNA, the CDR3 is TGTGCCAGCAGTGCTATAATGGACATTCAGTACTTC.

The V gene is TRBV21-1, the J gene TRBJ2-5; TRBD2 is taken as the D call from the table, unchecked against the DNA. TRBV21-1 is tagged as a pseudogene. The CDR3 covers 15 residues. In nucleotides, the CDR3 is TGTGCCAGCAGCAACCTAGCGGGGGGGCAAGAGACCCAGTACTTC. Its translation is CASSNLAGGQETQYF.

The V and J genes are TRBV14 and TRBJ2-7, with TRBD1 matching 7 bases. From germline, CDR1 is SGHDN and CDR2 FVKESK. V was pared by 0 bases and J by 2 bases, with 4 bases of the junction left unmatched. CDR3 length: 15 amino acids. The CDR3 region is CASSQDDRATYEQYF. The CDR3 nucleotides read TGTGCCAGCAGCCAAGACGACAGGGCAACCTACGAGCAGTACTTC. The whole variable domain, remainder taken from reference TRBV14 and TRBJ2-7, is EAGVTQFPSHSVIEKGQTVTLRCDPISGHDNLYWYRRVMGKEIKFLLHFVKESKQDESGMPNNRFLAERTGGTYSTLKVQPAELEDSGVYFCASSQDDRATYEQYFGPGTRLTVT.

This chain connects TRBV7-6 to TRBJ1-2; 9 nucleotides line up with TRBD1. CDR3 length: 16 amino acids. Trimming removed 0 bases from V and 3 bases from J; junction bases left unmatched: 5. The germline V gene has CDR1 SGHVS and CDR2 FNYEAQ. CDR3 nucleotides: TGTGCCAGCAGCTTAGCGAGCGGGGACAGGGACTATGGCTACACCTTC. Protein sequence: CASSLASGDRDYGYTF.

The J gene is TRBJ2-3, the V gene TRBV3-1 (or the pseudogene TRBV3-2); 8 nucleotides line up with TRBD2. The germline V gene has CDR1 LGHDT and CDR2 YNNKEL (reference sequence). Unmatched junction bases numbered 10, after V lost 4 bases and J lost 4 bases. CDR3 length equals 16 residues. In DNA form, the CDR3 reads TGTGCCAGCAGCCGGGGACCGCGGGGGGATCCAGATACGCAGTATTTT. It specifies CASSRGPRGDPDTQYF.

The chain employs TRBV3-1 (or the pseudogene TRBV3-2) and TRBJ2-7; D possibly corresponds to TRBD2 (5 bases). The CDR3 length is 14 residues. CDR1 is LGHDT and CDR2 is YNNKEL in the germline V gene (reference sequence). Trimming removed 4 bases at V and 4 bases at J, with 14 bases between. The CDR3 region is CASSRGSGPYEQYF. CDR3 bases: TGTGCCAGCAGCCGTGGGAGTGGGCCTTACGAGCAGTACTTC.

The chain couples TRBV7-2 to TRBJ1-2, with 10 nucleotides matching TRBD1. The junction had 7 bases not matched to a gene; V was cut back by 5 bases and J by 4 bases. Germline V lookup: CDR1 SGHTA, CDR2 FQGNSA. This CDR3 contains 15 residues. The CDR3 nucleotides read TGTGCCAGCAGCAGCCGGGACAGGGGAGGCTATGGCTACACCTTC. Translation: CASSSRDRGGYGYTF.

The gene calls are TRBV3-1 (or the pseudogene TRBV3-2) and TRBJ1-5, with D tentatively TRBD1 (5 bases). V lost 4 bases to trimming and J lost 4 bases, with 17 bases between them. CDR1 and CDR2 (germline): LGHDT, YNNKEL (reference sequence). The CDR3 length is 16 residues. The DNA of the CDR3 is TGTGCCAGCAGCCCCTATGGGAGGGGAGAGAATCAGCCCCAGCATTTT. It yields the protein CASSPYGRGENQPQHF.

The chain joins TRBV28 to TRBJ1-2; no clear D. The length of the CDR3 is 13 residues. V was trimmed by 2 bases and J by 0 bases, leaving 4 bases between them. CDR1 and CDR2 from the germline V gene are MDHEN and SYDVKM. This chain's CDR3 is CASSLTSNYGYTF. The CDR3 nucleotides read TGTGCCAGCAGTTTAACATCTAACTATGGCTACACCTTC.

The V call is TRBV6-2 or TRBV6-3, the J call TRBJ1-1; 9 nucleotides match TRBD1. This CDR3 has 15 amino acids. V lost 5 bases, J lost 3 bases, and 7 bases stayed unmatched. CDR1 MNHEY and CDR2 SVGEGT come from the germline V gene. CDR3 loop: CASSQLTGGYTEAFF. The DNA for the CDR3 is TGTGCCAGCAGTCAACTGACAGGGGGGTACACTGAAGCTTTCTTT.

Here the CDR3 DNA reads TGTGCCAGCACCCGAGACAGGGATTCACCCCTCCACTTT. This gives the protein CASTRDRDSPLHF. This chain links TRBV6-5 with TRBJ1-6; the match to TRBD1 covers 7 bases. The V segment lost 7 bases and the J segment 8 bases; nucleotides outside the gene matches: 5. The CDR3 runs to 13 residues. Germline V gene data show CDR1 as MNHEY and CDR2 as SVGAGI.

The genes are TRBV7-2 and TRBJ1-5; 7 bases fit TRBD1. V trimming: 5 bases; J trimming: 4 bases; junction bases outside the gene matches: 5. The CDR3 runs 14 residues. Germline V CDR1 and CDR2: SGHTA, FQGNSA. The chain's CDR3 is CASSGDSPNQPQHF. The CDR3 nucleotides are TGTGCCAGCAGCGGGGACAGCCCTAATCAGCCCCAGCATTTT.

The rearrangement links TRBV7-2 to TRBJ2-6; possibly TRBD1 for D (6 bases). The CDR3 has 16 amino acids. Between the trimmed V and J ends, which lost 4 bases and 1 base, there was a span of 11 bases. From germline, CDR1 is SGHTA and CDR2 FQGNSA. CDR3 sequence (DNA): TGTGCCAGCAGCTCAGGAACAGGGTCTGGGGCCAACGTCCTGACTTTC. Protein sequence: CASSSGTGSGANVLTF.

The chain is built from TRBV5-5 and TRBJ2-7, with TRBD1 matching over 8 bases. Per germline, CDR1 SGHKS and CDR2 YYEKEE (reference sequence). The CDR3 sequence is 15 residues long. V dropped 1 base and J dropped 2; count of bases not matched to a gene: 5. CDR3 protein: CASSLTGGKAYEQYF. The CDR3 coding sequence is TGTGCCAGCAGCTTGACAGGGGGTAAGGCCTACGAGCAGTACTTC. Drawing the rest from reference TRBV5-5 and TRBJ2-7, the complete variable domain is DAGVTQSPTHLIKTRGQQVTLRCSPISGHKSVSWYQQVLGQGPQFIFQYYEKEERGRGNFPDRFSARQFPNYSSELNVNALLLGDSALYLCASSLTGGKAYEQYFGPGTRLTVT.

The J gene is TRBJ1-2, the V gene TRBV19; TRBD1 aligns across 7 bases. V was clipped by 2 bases and J by 3 bases; unmatched bases: 3. Per the germline V gene, CDR1 is LNHDA and CDR2 is SQIVND (reference sequence). The CDR3 consists of 14 residues. CDR3 sequence: CASSILGQDYGYTF. CDR3 coding DNA: TGTGCCAGTAGTATACTTGGACAGGACTATGGCTACACCTTC.

The V gene is TRBV12-3 or TRBV12-4, the J gene TRBJ1-1; the D is unclear. The CDR3 has 13 amino acids. V was cut by 2 bases and J by 0 bases, with 4 bases left in between. CDR3 in DNA: TGTGCCAGCAGTTTATATATGAACACTGAAGCTTTCTTT. It specifies CASSLYMNTEAFF.

This chain links TRBV2 with TRBJ1-2; tentatively, D is TRBD1 (6 bases). Trimming shortened V by 3 bases and J by 14 bases, and 19 bases separated the two germline ends. The CDR3 runs 13 residues. Germline V gives CDR1 SNHLY, CDR2 FYNNEI. CDR3 sequence: CASSDNNRASCTF. DNA for the CDR3: TGTGCCAGCAGTGATAATAACAGGGCCTCGTGTACCTTC.

This clone occurred once. The gene calls are TRBV5-1 and TRBJ2-7, with D uncertain. The CDR3 has 12 amino acids. Germline V gene sequence: CDR1 SGHRS, CDR2 YFSETQ. V dropped 3 bases and J dropped 3 bases, with 7 bases sitting between them. This chain's CDR3 is CASSSGHYEQYF. In nucleotides, the CDR3 is TGCGCCAGCAGCTCGGGTCACTACGAGCAGTACTTC.

This sequence joins TRBV6-5 and TRBJ1-1; 7 nucleotides line up with TRBD1. Germline V gene data show CDR1 as MNHEY and CDR2 as SVGAGI. V shed 2 bases and J 1 base; nucleotides not matched to a gene: 4. The CDR3 is 15 amino acids. CDR3 in amino acids: CASSYTQGGNTEAFF. The CDR3 nucleotides are TGTGCCAGCAGTTACACCCAGGGGGGGAACACTGAAGCTTTCTTT.

The rearrangement uses TRBV5-6 and TRBJ2-5, with TRBD1 as a possible D gene (5 bases). V was shortened by 1 base and J by 3 bases, with 7 bases between the two germline ends. Germline assignment: CDR1 SGHDT and CDR2 YYEEEE. The CDR3 has 13 residues. CDR3 DNA sequence: TGTGCCAGCAGCTTGCCCAGGGAAGAGACCCAGTACTTC. This gives the protein CASSLPREETQYF.

This CDR3 is CASSEGQGTHEQYF. The CDR3 nucleotides read TGTGCCAGCAGCGAGGGGCAGGGGACACACGAGCAGTACTTC. J is TRBJ2-7 and V is TRBV7-8, with D possibly matching TRBD1 (6 bases). V shed 5 bases and J shed 5 bases, with 16 bases lying between them. The germline gives CDR1 SGHVS, CDR2 FQNEAQ. The CDR3 totals 14 residues.

The genes are TRBV3-1 (or the pseudogene TRBV3-2) and TRBJ2-7; 12 bases fit TRBD2. This CDR3 has 14 residues. Germline trimming cut 4 bases from V and 3 bases from J; bases unmatched to any gene: 1. The germline V gene has CDR1 LGHDT and CDR2 YNNKEL (reference sequence). The CDR3 loop reads CASSPGLAGYEQYF. The CDR3 nucleotides are TGTGCCAGCAGCCCGGGACTAGCGGGCTACGAGCAGTACTTC.

This clone was counted once. This sequence joins TRBV28 and TRBJ1-2; D perhaps matches TRBD1 (6 bases). The CDR3 has 15 residues. Germline loops: CDR1 MDHEN, CDR2 SYDVKM. V was pared by 4 bases and J by 1 base, with 13 bases between. The CDR3 here is CASSSGQTYNYGYTF. The CDR3, as DNA: TGTGCCAGCAGTTCAGGACAGACGTATAACTATGGCTACACCTTC.

The rearrangement links TRBV9 to TRBJ2-7; TRBD2 matches at 9 bases. Germline V lookup: CDR1 SGDLS, CDR2 YYNGEE. The CDR3 contains 18 residues. Losses at the gene ends were 0 bases for V and 2 bases for J; bases not matched to a gene: 12. CDR3 sequence (DNA): TGTGCCAGCAGCGTAGCCGCCAGCGGGGGGCTAAGAGCCTACGAGCAGTACTTC. Residues: CASSVAASGGLRAYEQYF.

The chain carries TRBV6-2 or TRBV6-3 and TRBJ2-1, with a weak D call TRBD2 (5 bases). The CDR3 consists of 15 residues. Germline values: CDR1 MNHEY, CDR2 SVGEGT. V was shortened by 0 bases and J by 8 bases, with 14 bases between the two germline ends. This CDR3 is CASSYSSGKRDEQFF. The CDR3 region has the DNA TGTGCCAGCAGTTACTCTTCGGGGAAGAGGGATGAGCAGTTCTTC.

The chain recombines TRBV5-6 with TRBJ1-1; 12 bases agree with TRBD1. The CDR3 totals 16 residues. V lost 1 base to trimming and J lost 1 base; unmatched junction nucleotides: 2. Germline loops: CDR1 SGHDT, CDR2 YYEEEE. The CDR3 spells CASSLKGQGANTEAFF. CDR3 in DNA: TGTGCCAGCAGCTTGAAGGGACAGGGGGCGAACACTGAAGCTTTCTTT.

This clone was found a few times. J is TRBJ2-1 and V is TRBV7-9; 11 nucleotides line up with TRBD2. The CDR3 sequence is 18 residues long. Germline lookup yields CDR1 SEHNR and CDR2 FQNEAQ (reference sequence). Trimming took 3 bases from V and 4 from J; bases not matched to a gene: 11. The CDR3 coding sequence is TGTGCCAGCAGCTTCCATACCTCGGGGACTAGCGGTTACAATGAGCAGTTCTTC. Its protein product is CASSFHTSGTSGYNEQFF.